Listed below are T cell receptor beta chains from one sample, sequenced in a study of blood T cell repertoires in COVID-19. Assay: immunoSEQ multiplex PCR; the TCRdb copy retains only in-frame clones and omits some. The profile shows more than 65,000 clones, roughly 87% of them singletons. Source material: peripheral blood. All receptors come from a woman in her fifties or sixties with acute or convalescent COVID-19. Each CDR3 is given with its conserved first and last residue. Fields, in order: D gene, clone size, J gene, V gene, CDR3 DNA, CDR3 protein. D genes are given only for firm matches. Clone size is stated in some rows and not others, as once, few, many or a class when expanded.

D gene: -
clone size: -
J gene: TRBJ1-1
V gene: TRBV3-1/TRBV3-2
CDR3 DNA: TGTGCCAGCAGCCCTACGGTCGGGAACACTGAAGCTTTCTTT
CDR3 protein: CASSPTVGNTEAFF

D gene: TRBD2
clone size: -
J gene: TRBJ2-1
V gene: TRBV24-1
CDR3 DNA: TGTGCCACCAGTGTCTCGAGCGGGAGGTCCCTAACCTACAATGAGCAGTTCTTC
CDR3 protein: CATSVSSGRSLTYNEQFF

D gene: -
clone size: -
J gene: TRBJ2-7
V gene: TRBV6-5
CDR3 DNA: TGTGCCAGCAGTTACTCTGGGCAAGTCTCAAAGTACGAGCAGTACTTC
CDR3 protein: CASSYSGQVSKYEQYF

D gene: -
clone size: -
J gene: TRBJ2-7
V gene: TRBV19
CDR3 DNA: TGTGCCAGTAGTATACCAGGGGACCCATTAAAGTACTTC
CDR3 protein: CASSIPGDPLKYF

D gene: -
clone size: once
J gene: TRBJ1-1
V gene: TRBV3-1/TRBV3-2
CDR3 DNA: TGTGCCAGCAGCCAAGATCCGGCGGCTGAAGCTTTCTTT
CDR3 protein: CASSQDPAAEAFF

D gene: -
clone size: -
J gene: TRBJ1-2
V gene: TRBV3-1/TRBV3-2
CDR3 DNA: TGTGCCAGCAGCCACGACACGGAATATGGCTACACCTTC
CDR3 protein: CASSHDTEYGYTF

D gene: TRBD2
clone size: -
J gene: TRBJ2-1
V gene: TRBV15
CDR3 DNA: TGTGCCACCAGCAGAGCACTAGCGGACCTCAATGAGCAGTTCTTC
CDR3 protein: CATSRALADLNEQFF

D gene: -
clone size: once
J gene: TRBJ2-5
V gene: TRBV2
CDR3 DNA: TGTGCCAGCACCTTGAGGGCTAGCACACAAGAGACCCAGTACTTC
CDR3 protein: CASTLRASTQETQYF

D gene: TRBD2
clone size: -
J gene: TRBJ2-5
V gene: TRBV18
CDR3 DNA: TGTGCCAGCTCACCGACTAGCGGACGAGAGACCCAGTACTTC
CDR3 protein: CASSPTSGRETQYF

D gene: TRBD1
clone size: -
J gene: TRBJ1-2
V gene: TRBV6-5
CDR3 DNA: TGTGCCAGCAGTTACTCGGTTATAGGGGGCGGATATGGCTACACCTTC
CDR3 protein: CASSYSVIGGGYGYTF

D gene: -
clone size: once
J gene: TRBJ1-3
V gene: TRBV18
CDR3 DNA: TGTGCCAGCTCACCATCCGGACAGTCCTCTGGAAACACCATATATTTT
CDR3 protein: CASSPSGQSSGNTIYF

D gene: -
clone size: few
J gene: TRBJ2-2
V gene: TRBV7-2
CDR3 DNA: TGTGCCAGCAGCCAGGCCAAGTCCGGGGAGCTGTTTTTT
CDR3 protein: CASSQAKSGELFF

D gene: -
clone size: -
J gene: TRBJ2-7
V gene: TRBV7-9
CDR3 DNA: TGTGCCAGCAGCCATTCAACAGGGATCTCCTACGAGCAGTACTTC
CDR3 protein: CASSHSTGISYEQYF

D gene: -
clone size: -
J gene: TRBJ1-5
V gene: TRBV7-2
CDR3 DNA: TGTGCCAGCAGCCAGCCAGGGTCGGGTCAGCCCCAGCATTTT
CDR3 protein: CASSQPGSGQPQHF

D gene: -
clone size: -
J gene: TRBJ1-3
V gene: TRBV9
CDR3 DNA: TGTGCCAGCAGCTCACCTCGGGGGAACTCTGGAAACACCATATATTTT
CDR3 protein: CASSSPRGNSGNTIYF

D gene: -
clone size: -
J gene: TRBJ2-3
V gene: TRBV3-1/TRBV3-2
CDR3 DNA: TGTGCCAGCAGCCTACCAGGAGGCACTAGCACAGATACGCAGTATTTT
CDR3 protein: CASSLPGGTSTDTQYF

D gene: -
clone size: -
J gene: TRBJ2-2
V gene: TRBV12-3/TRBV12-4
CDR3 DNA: TGTGCCAGCAGTTTTCGAGGAGCCGGGGAGCTGTTTTTT
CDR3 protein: CASSFRGAGELFF

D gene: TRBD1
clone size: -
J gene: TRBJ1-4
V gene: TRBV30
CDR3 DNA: TGTGCCTGGAGTGTTGTCAGGGGGACTAATGAAAAACTGTTTTTT
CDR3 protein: CAWSVVRGTNEKLFF

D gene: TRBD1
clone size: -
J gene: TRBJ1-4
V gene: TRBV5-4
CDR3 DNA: TGTGCCAGCAGCTTGTCCCCACAGGGGTCTAATGAAAAACTGTTTTTT
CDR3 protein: CASSLSPQGSNEKLFF

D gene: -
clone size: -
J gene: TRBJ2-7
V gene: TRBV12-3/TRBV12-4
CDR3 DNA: TGTGCCAGCAGCCGAACTATCGAGCAGTACTTC
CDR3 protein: CASSRTIEQYF